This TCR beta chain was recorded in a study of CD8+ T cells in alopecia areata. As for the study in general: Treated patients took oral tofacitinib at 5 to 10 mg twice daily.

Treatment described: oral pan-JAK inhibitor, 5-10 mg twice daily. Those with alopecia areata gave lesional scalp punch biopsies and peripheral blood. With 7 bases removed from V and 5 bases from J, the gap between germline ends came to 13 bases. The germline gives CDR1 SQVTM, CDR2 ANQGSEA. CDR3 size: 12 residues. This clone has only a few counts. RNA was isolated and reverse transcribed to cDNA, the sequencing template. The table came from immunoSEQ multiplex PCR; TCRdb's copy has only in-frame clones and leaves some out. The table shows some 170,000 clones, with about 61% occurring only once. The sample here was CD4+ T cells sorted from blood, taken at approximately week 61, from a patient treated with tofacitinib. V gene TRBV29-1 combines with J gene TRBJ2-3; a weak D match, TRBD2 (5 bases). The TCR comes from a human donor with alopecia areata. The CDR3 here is CSGTLAVDTQYF. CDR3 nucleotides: TGCAGCGGGACGCTAGCTGTAGATACGCAGTATTTT.